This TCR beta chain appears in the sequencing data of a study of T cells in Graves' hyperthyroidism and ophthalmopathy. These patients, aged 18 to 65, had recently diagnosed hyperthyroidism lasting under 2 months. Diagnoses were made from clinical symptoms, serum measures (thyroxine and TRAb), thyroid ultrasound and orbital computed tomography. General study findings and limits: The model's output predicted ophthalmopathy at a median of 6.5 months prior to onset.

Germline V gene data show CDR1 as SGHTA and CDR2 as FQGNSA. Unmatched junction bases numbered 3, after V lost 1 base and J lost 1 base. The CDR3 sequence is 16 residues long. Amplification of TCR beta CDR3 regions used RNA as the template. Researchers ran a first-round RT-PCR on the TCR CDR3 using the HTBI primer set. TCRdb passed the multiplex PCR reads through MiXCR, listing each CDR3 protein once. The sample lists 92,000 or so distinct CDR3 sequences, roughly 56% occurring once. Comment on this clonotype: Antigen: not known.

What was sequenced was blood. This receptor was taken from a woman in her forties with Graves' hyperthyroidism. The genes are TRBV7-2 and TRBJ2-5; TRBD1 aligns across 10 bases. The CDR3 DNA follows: TGTGCCAGCAGCTTAGGGCGGACAGGGGGCCAAGAGACCCAGTACTTC. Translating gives CASSLGRTGGQETQYF.